This is a list of T cell receptor beta chains from one sample in a study of shared clonotypes between healthy human individuals. The repertoire was sequenced with immunoSEQ multiplex PCR; TCRdb's copy has only in-frame clones and lacks some. Among 1,400,000 or so clones, around 98.5% were seen once, and the ten largest hold 0.3% to 0.45%. The material sequenced was naive CD4+ T cells sorted from blood. The receptors derive from a man younger than 40 in good health. The CDR3 runs from the conserved cysteine through the conserved F or W.

j_call: TRBJ2-7
v_call: TRBV5-4
cdr3_aa: CASSLAGGQTNLYEQYF

j_call: TRBJ2-5
v_call: TRBV28
cdr3_aa: CASSSSAGWTQYF

j_call: TRBJ2-7
v_call: TRBV7-2
cdr3_aa: CASSSRLAGGSYEQYF

j_call: TRBJ1-2
v_call: TRBV7-2
cdr3_aa: CAGGRGLYGYTF

j_call: TRBJ2-3
v_call: TRBV5-1
cdr3_aa: CASMREFSTDTQYF

j_call: TRBJ1-4
v_call: TRBV6-1
cdr3_aa: CASSEVGAGGGKLFF

j_call: TRBJ2-5
v_call: TRBV5-1
cdr3_aa: CASSLDSGGETQYF

j_call: TRBJ2-7
v_call: TRBV6-6
cdr3_aa: CASSYSTSGYEQYF

j_call: TRBJ2-3
v_call: TRBV14
cdr3_aa: CASSKPGTSGRTDTQYF

j_call: TRBJ2-2
v_call: TRBV29-1
cdr3_aa: CSVGAASDTGELFF

j_call: TRBJ1-1
v_call: TRBV19
cdr3_aa: CASSIQPGGHTEAFF

j_call: TRBJ2-1
v_call: TRBV7-9
cdr3_aa: CASSLLAGESGQFF

j_call: TRBJ2-1
v_call: TRBV7-8
cdr3_aa: CASSPGTEDEQFF

j_call: TRBJ2-1
v_call: TRBV28
cdr3_aa: CASSLGRTSGYNEQFF

j_call: TRBJ2-7
v_call: TRBV5-6
cdr3_aa: CASSKDRNTYEQYF

j_call: TRBJ2-5
v_call: TRBV30
cdr3_aa: CAWRRQGGSRETQYF

j_call: TRBJ2-7
v_call: TRBV6-5
cdr3_aa: CASSRDPSSYEQYF